This T cell receptor beta chain was captured in a study of blood T cells in healthy people across ages. Overall study results and limits: It was held that the diversity estimates obtained from one million T cells were underestimates. The donors' CMV status was not determined, possibly confounding changes in expanded clonotypes.

About this clonotype: Its specificity is unknown.

V lost 6 bases and J 0 bases, leaving 14 bases between the germline ends. The CDR3 runs 15 residues. From germline, CDR1 is MDHEN and CDR2 SYDVKM. Primers used in a second PCR of about 7 to 12 cycles were a sample-barcoded 5' primer and a J-beta primer mix. Every cDNA molecule carried a tag from a template-switch adaptor bearing 12 random nucleotides. One entry per CDR3 protein, called by TCRdb with MiXCR from the 5' RACE reads. Among over 1.5 million distinct CDR3 sequences listed, less than 50% were seen once. This sequence joins TRBV28 and TRBJ2-5, with a possible D match to TRBD1 (5 bases). This clonotype originated in a woman in her thirties or forties in good health. The sequencing input was blood. CDR3 nucleotide sequence: TGTGCCAGCAGCCGTCGCAGGGAATACCAAGAGACCCAGTACTTC. Translated, it gives CASSRRREYQETQYF.